This record looks at one T cell receptor beta chain sequence and its context. Its antigen is not identified. The data were obtained in a study of shared clonotypes between healthy human individuals. Overall study: The cohort had a couple of women and three men, ages 18 to 49.

This CDR3 has 12 amino acids. Germline loops: CDR1 MNHEY, CDR2 SMNVEV (reference sequence). Each subset's genomic DNA was split evenly across several immunoSEQ plates. Measured with immunoSEQ multiplex PCR; TCRdb has only the in-frame clones, and not every one. The sample yields approximately 1,500,000 clones, approximately 98% seen once. The study, taken as a whole, reports: Lower generation probabilities were found for non-shared clonotypes than for those shared by all four donors.

The chain employs TRBV27 and TRBJ1-2; TRBD1 agrees at 10 bases. The source material was naive CD4+ T cells sorted from blood. Specified subset: CD45RA+ positively selected. This receptor was obtained from a man aged 25 to 45 in good health. Here the CDR3 DNA reads TGTGCGACCGGGACAGGGGTCTATGGCTACACCTTC. Translated: CATGTGVYGYTF.